Each of the 8 T cell receptor beta chains below was sequenced from the same sample in a study of cytomegalovirus exposure and HLA in healthy donors (dated 2017 in TCRdb). Library prep was done by the immunoSEQ multiplex PCR assay. For the multiplex PCR, a mixture combining 60 forward primers for TCR Vbeta segments and 13 reverse primers for TCR Jbeta segments was used. TCRdb retrieved this table from immuneACCESS and kept in-frame rearrangements only. Not all clones are present; in checked studies, unresolved V genes account for under half, and no reason is known for the remainder. The sample contains 95,000 to 150,000 clones, 65% to 80% of them found a single time. The ten largest clones add up to 3.5% to 4.5% of the sample. Sequencing was carried out using PBMCs. These receptors all stem from a human donor in good health.

The chain links TRBV7-3 to TRBJ2-7; 9 bases are shared with TRBD2. V lost 3 bases, J lost 2 bases, and 2 bases stayed unmatched. The CDR3 consists of 14 residues. Germline assignment: CDR1 SGHTA and CDR2 FQGTGA. The CDR3 loop is CASSFASGAYEQYF. The CDR3 DNA reads as TGTGCCAGCAGCTTCGCTAGCGGGGCCTACGAGCAGTACTTC.

This clone came up a few times. V is TRBV30 and J is TRBJ1-5, with 7 nucleotides matching TRBD1. The germline gives CDR1 GTSNPN, CDR2 SVGIG (reference sequence). The length of the CDR3 is 15 residues. V lost 3 bases to trimming and J lost 7 bases; unmatched junction nucleotides: 12. The CDR3 spells CAWSLRGQLNQPQHF. Written as DNA, the CDR3 is TGTGCCTGGAGCCTCCGGGGACAGTTGAACCAGCCCCAGCATTTT. The full variable domain, in which reference TRBV30 and TRBJ1-5 provide the parts outside the CDR3, is SQTIHQWPATLVQPVGSPLSLECTVEGTSNPNLYWYRQAAGRGLQLLFYSVGIGQISSEVPQNLSASRPQDRQFILSSKKLLLSDSGFYLCAWSLRGQLNQPQHFGDGTRLSIL.

The chain couples TRBV18 to TRBJ1-5; 10 bases line up with TRBD1. V trimming: 3 bases; J trimming: 4 bases; junction bases outside the gene matches: 3. The length of the CDR3 is 15 residues. Germline V gene data show CDR1 as KGHSH and CDR2 as LQKENI. As DNA, the CDR3 is TGTGCCAGCTCACCCGGACAGGGGGGAAATCAGCCCCAGCATTTT. Protein: CASSPGQGGNQPQHF.

The V call is TRBV5-1, the J call TRBJ2-7; 7 nucleotides line up with TRBD1. This CDR3 spans 14 amino acids. V trimming: 6 bases; J trimming: 4 bases; junction bases outside the gene matches: 10. Looked up from germline, CDR1 is SGHRS and CDR2 is YFSETQ. CDR3 amino acids: CASTQGDRPYEQYF. Here the CDR3 DNA reads TGCGCCAGCACCCAGGGGGATCGTCCTTACGAGCAGTACTTC.

The chain couples TRBV7-9 to TRBJ1-3, with TRBD1 identical over 7 bases. V dropped 4 bases and J dropped 2; count of bases not matched to a gene: 11. The CDR3 covers 17 residues. Germline CDR1 reads SEHNR; CDR2 reads FQNEAQ (reference sequence). The CDR3, as DNA: TGTGCCAGCAGCTCAGGCCCAACAGGGGAAACTGGAAACACCATATATTTT. This encodes CASSSGPTGETGNTIYF.

This sequence joins TRBV5-1 and TRBJ2-7; the D gene is possibly TRBD2 (5 bases). The ends were cut back, 3 bases at V and 2 bases at J, with 12 bases in the middle. The length of the CDR3 is 14 residues. CDR1 is SGHRS and CDR2 is YFSETQ in the germline V gene. The CDR3 nucleotides are TGCGCCAGCAGCTCATGGACTGGCCCCTACGAGCAGTACTTC. Encoded protein: CASSSWTGPYEQYF.

J is TRBJ1-4 and V is TRBV6-5, with D perhaps matching TRBD1 (5 bases). Germline V gene data show CDR1 as MNHEY and CDR2 as SVGAGI. The CDR3 sequence is 15 residues long. Trimming cost V 5 bases and J 8 bases, with 18 bases left between them. CDR3 sequence: CASSPWMEGSEKLFF. The CDR3 DNA reads TGTGCCAGCAGTCCCTGGATGGAGGGGAGCGAAAAACTGTTTTTT.

V and J are TRBV28 and TRBJ2-1, with D perhaps matching TRBD2 (5 bases). CDR1 is MDHEN and CDR2 is SYDVKM in the germline V gene. This CDR3 comprises 15 residues. Trimming removed 9 bases from V and 0 bases from J, with 15 bases in between. CDR3 coding DNA: TGTGCCAGTTTAGCGTCCAGCGACTCCTACAATGAGCAGTTCTTC. It specifies CASLASSDSYNEQFF.